A single sample gave rise to the 26 T cell receptor beta chains below, sequenced in a study of shared clonotypes between healthy human individuals. The protocol was immunoSEQ multiplex PCR, while the TCRdb copy is restricted to in-frame clones and leaves out a portion. The sample includes roughly 2.6 million clones, about 92% of them seen just once. Sequencing used naive CD4+ T cells sorted from blood. This sample's subset: CD45RA+ positively selected. These receptors were obtained from a man younger than 35 in good health.

This clone was recorded once. The chain carries TRBV30 and TRBJ2-1, with 8 bases fitting TRBD2. The CDR3 is 14 amino acids. Germline V gene sequence: CDR1 GTSNPN, CDR2 SVGIG (reference sequence). J lost 7 bases, V lost 2 bases, and 7 bases had no gene match. In nucleotides, the CDR3 is TGTGCCTGGAGTCTACTAGCGGAGACTAATGAGCAGTTCTTC. Translated: CAWSLLAETNEQFF.

The CDR3 DNA follows: TGTGCCATGACTAGCGGCAGCACAGATACGCAGTATTTT. Amino acid sequence: CAMTSGSTDTQYF. V gene TRBV10-3 combines with J gene TRBJ2-3; 9 bases fit TRBD2. CDR3 length equals 13 residues. The V segment lost 9 bases and the J segment 0 bases; nucleotides outside the gene matches: 1. Germline lookup yields CDR1 ENHRY and CDR2 SYGVKD.

J is TRBJ2-7 and V is TRBV2; 7 bases are shared with TRBD2. The CDR3 spans 14 residues. With V trimmed by 8 bases and J by 2 bases, 9 bases remained unmatched. Germline loops: CDR1 SNHLY, CDR2 FYNNEI. The CDR3 reads CASCRSSGTYEQYF. The CDR3 DNA is TGTGCCAGCTGTCGGTCTAGCGGAACCTACGAGCAGTACTTC.

V is TRBV6-5 and J is TRBJ1-2; no reliable D call. V lost 5 bases and J lost 11, with 15 bases in between. This CDR3 is built from 12 residues. Germline V gene lookup returns CDR1 MNHEY and CDR2 SVGAGI. The CDR3 nucleotides read TGTGCCAGCAGTAACGGTGGCCGAGGGTACACCTTC. Protein: CASSNGGRGYTF.

The genes are TRBV4-1 and TRBJ2-1; TRBD1 might be the D (6 bases). Trimming pared 7 bases from V and 6 bases from J, leaving 13 bases between. There are 13 residues in the CDR3. Per germline, CDR1 MGHRA and CDR2 YSYEKL. The CDR3 nucleotides read TGCGCCAGCAAAAGGACAGCCTCCAATGAGCAGTTCTTC. Protein sequence: CASKRTASNEQFF.

The CDR3 DNA is TGTGCCAGCAGTCTCGGCGGGTCCCCGAGGGGGGCAAACATTCAGTACTTC. Amino acid sequence: CASSLGGSPRGANIQYF. The chain recombines TRBV5-5 with TRBJ2-4; either TRBD1 or TRBD2 may supply D (6 bases each). The germline CDR1 and CDR2 sequences are SGHKS and YYEKEE (reference sequence). V was shortened by 5 bases and J by 6 bases, with 24 bases between the two germline ends. The CDR3 runs 17 residues.

The V gene is TRBV21-1, the J gene TRBJ1-5. TRBV21-1 is marked as a pseudogene. The CDR3 length is 14 residues. CDR3 nucleotide sequence: TGTGCCAGCACCGGGACAGCGGGGCTTCAGCCCCAGCATTTT. Amino acids: CASTGTAGLQPQHF.

V gene TRBV19 combines with J gene TRBJ1-2, with D perhaps matching TRBD1 (6 bases). The length of the CDR3 is 15 residues. Germline-derived CDR1 and CDR2 are LNHDA and SQIVND (reference sequence). V lost 5 bases, J lost 1 base, and 14 bases lay in between. The CDR3 DNA reads as TGTGCCAGTAGTGACATCAGGGGACATAACTATGGCTACACCTTC. Protein: CASSDIRGHNYGYTF.

As to this clone: The identical CDR3 is also encoded by other nucleotide sequences in the sample. J is TRBJ1-2 and V is TRBV7-9, with a weak D call TRBD1 (6 bases). Per germline, CDR1 SEHNR and CDR2 FQNEAQ (reference sequence). Trimming took off 1 base at V and 8 bases at J, with 8 bases between the two ends. This CDR3 is 12 amino acids long. The CDR3 loop is CASSLEGGGYTF. The CDR3 DNA reads TGTGCCAGCAGCTTAGAGGGGGGCGGCTACACCTTC.

The sample holds a few counts of this clone. This chain joins TRBV2 and TRBJ1-5; maybe TRBD1 (5 bases). This CDR3 contains 12 residues. Trimming removed 3 bases at V and 11 bases at J, with 11 bases between. The germline V gene encodes CDR1 SNHLY and CDR2 FYNNEI. CDR3 loop: CASSDNNRSQHF. In nucleotides, the CDR3 is TGTGCCAGCAGTGATAATAACAGGTCCCAGCATTTT.

The V and J genes are TRBV9 and TRBJ2-7; TRBD2 aligns across 9 bases. CDR1 is SGDLS, CDR2 YYNGEE, per germline. Trimming cost V 0 bases and J 7 bases; bases outside gene matches: 11. The CDR3 is made up of 16 amino acids. DNA of the CDR3: TGTGCCAGCAGCGTAGGCCTAGCGGGGCCCTTGGGGGAGCAGTACTTC. This gives the protein CASSVGLAGPLGEQYF. Variable domain in full (rest from reference TRBV9 and TRBJ2-7): DSGVTQTPKHLITATGQRVTLRCSPRSGDLSVYWYQQSLDQGLQFLIQYYNGEERAKGNILERFSAQQFPDLHSELNLSSLELGDSALYFCASSVGLAGPLGEQYFGPGTRLTVT.

The chain couples TRBV25-1 to TRBJ1-4, with 7 bases aligning to TRBD1. Germline V gives CDR1 MGHDK, CDR2 SYGVNS. J was trimmed by 4 bases and V by 2 bases; bases with no gene match: 4. The CDR3 consists of 15 residues. The CDR3 DNA is TGTGCCAGCAGTGAACCGGGACAGAGTAATGAAAAACTGTTTTTT. Its protein product is CASSEPGQSNEKLFF.

This clone has just one count. The chain joins TRBV6-5 to TRBJ1-6, with D possibly matching TRBD1 (6 bases). V was cut by 1 base and J by 5 bases, with 9 bases left in between. Germline CDR1 is MNHEY and CDR2 is SVGAGI. The CDR3 consists of 15 residues. Written as DNA, the CDR3 is TGTGCCAGCAGTTACTGGACAGAGAATAATTCACCCCTCCACTTT. Translation: CASSYWTENNSPLHF.

Notes on this clone: The same CDR3 also results from other DNA sequences found in this sample. The gene calls are TRBV5-1 and TRBJ2-2; TRBD2 agrees at 9 bases. After removal of 0 bases from V and 2 bases from J, the junction contained 2 bases not matched to a gene. The germline V gene encodes CDR1 SGHRS and CDR2 YFSETQ. The CDR3 length is 16 residues. The DNA of the CDR3 is TGCGCCAGCAGCTTGGGCCTAGCGGGAAACACCGGGGAGCTGTTTTTT. It encodes CASSLGLAGNTGELFF.

This sequence joins TRBV29-1 and TRBJ2-1; D unresolved. V shed 4 bases and J shed 4 bases, with 5 bases lying between them. The CDR3 extends over 11 amino acids. The germline V gene encodes CDR1 SQVTM and CDR2 ANQGSEA. CDR3 loop: CSVAWYNEQFF. The DNA of the CDR3 is TGCAGCGTTGCTTGGTACAATGAGCAGTTCTTC.

The chain has TRBV23-1 and TRBJ1-6; D ambiguous. TRBV23-1 is marked as an open reading frame, function uncertain. V was trimmed by 0 bases and J by 6 bases, leaving 21 bases between them. The CDR3 length is 19 residues. The CDR3 spells CASSQSPVWGTGANSPLHF. The CDR3 nucleotides are TGCGCCAGCAGTCAATCCCCGGTATGGGGAACGGGAGCTAATTCACCCCTCCACTTT.

J is TRBJ2-3 and V is TRBV5-5; 7 bases match TRBD1. With 1 base clipped from V and 5 bases from J, the junction kept 10 bases outside the gene matches. Germline CDR1 and CDR2: SGHKS and YYEKEE (reference sequence). The CDR3 spans 16 residues. The CDR3 is CASSLSEGGRRDTQYF. Written as DNA, the CDR3 is TGTGCCAGCAGCTTGTCGGAAGGGGGCCGGAGAGATACGCAGTATTTT.

This clone was seen only once. The chain joins TRBV7-9 to TRBJ2-3; perhaps TRBD1 as D (5 bases). V was shortened by 0 bases and J by 4 bases, with 8 bases between the two germline ends. The germline V gene encodes CDR1 SEHNR and CDR2 FQNEAQ (reference sequence). The CDR3 has 14 amino acids. CDR3 region: CASSLAKGSDTQYF. The CDR3 DNA reads TGTGCCAGCAGCTTAGCAAAGGGGTCAGATACGCAGTATTTT.

This clone was counted once. The gene calls are TRBV6-5 and TRBJ1-6; TRBD1 matches at 10 bases. The V segment lost 5 bases and the J segment 6 bases; nucleotides outside the gene matches: 4. This CDR3 has 15 amino acids. Germline V gene lookup returns CDR1 MNHEY and CDR2 SVGAGI. The CDR3 bases are TGTGCCAGCAGTGGCCGGGACAGGGGTAATTCACCCCTCCACTTT. It yields the protein CASSGRDRGNSPLHF.

For this clone: Other DNA variants within this sample encode the same CDR3. For the CDR3, the DNA is TGCGCCAGCAGCTCCGGGACAACAACTAATGAAAAACTGTTTTTT. Its translation is CASSSGTTTNEKLFF. This sequence joins TRBV5-1 and TRBJ1-4; the D gene is possibly TRBD1 (6 bases). Germline V gene lookup returns CDR1 SGHRS and CDR2 YFSETQ. Deletions cut 3 bases from V and 0 bases from J, with 9 bases between. The CDR3 has 15 amino acids. Based on the CDR3 plus reference TRBV5-1 and TRBJ1-4, the full variable domain is KAGVTQTPRYLIKTRGQQVTLSCSPISGHRSVSWYQQTPGQGLQFLFEYFSETQRNKGNFPGRFSGRQFSNSRSEMNVSTLELGDSALYLCASSSGTTTNEKLFFGSGTQLSVL.

The chain joins TRBV2 to TRBJ2-1, with 14 bases aligning to TRBD2. Germline CDR1 and CDR2: SNHLY and FYNNEI. Trimming removed 6 bases from V and 9 bases from J; junction bases left unmatched: 7. The CDR3 covers 15 residues. The CDR3 nucleotides are TGTGCCAGCAGGGCGACTAGCGGGAGGGCGTTTGAGCAGTTCTTC. It codes for CASRATSGRAFEQFF.

The rearrangement links TRBV27 to TRBJ1-6, with TRBD1 matching 10 bases. Trimming took 1 base from V and 7 from J; bases not matched to a gene: 1. The V gene's germline CDR1 is MNHEY and CDR2 SMNVEV (reference sequence). CDR3 length: 15 residues. CDR3 residues: CASSLWDRGNSPLHF. CDR3 sequence (DNA): TGTGCCAGCAGTTTATGGGACAGGGGAAATTCACCCCTCCACTTT.

The chain carries TRBV7-8 and TRBJ2-2, with 16 bases identical to TRBD2. The ends lost 4 bases at V and 3 bases at J; junction bases unmatched: 8. Germline CDR1 SGHVS, CDR2 FQNEAQ. CDR3 length: 19 residues. The CDR3 nucleotides are TGTGCCAGCAGCTCTTCGGGACTAGCGGGGGGGCCGCACACCGGGGAGCTGTTTTTT. Encoded protein: CASSSSGLAGGPHTGELFF. The whole variable domain, remainder taken from reference TRBV7-8 and TRBJ2-2, is GAGVSQSPRYKVAKRGQDVALRCDPISGHVSLFWYQQALGQGPEFLTYFQNEAQLDKSGLPSDRFFAERPEGSVSTLKIQRTQQEDSAVYLCASSSSGLAGGPHTGELFFGEGSRLTVL.

V gene TRBV5-4 combines with J gene TRBJ2-7, with 8 bases that match TRBD1. Looked up from germline, CDR1 is SGHNT and CDR2 is YYREEE (reference sequence). Trimming cost V 4 bases and J 0 bases; bases outside gene matches: 6. This CDR3 region has 15 residues. This chain's CDR3 is CASSTGGTGSYEQYF. DNA for the CDR3: TGTGCCAGCAGCACAGGGGGAACGGGCTCCTACGAGCAGTACTTC.

A remark on this clone: Distinct nucleotide sequences in the sample also encode this CDR3. CDR3 region: CASSSQGGTEAFF. CDR3 coding DNA: TGCGCCAGCAGCTCACAAGGGGGGACTGAAGCTTTCTTT. J is TRBJ1-1 and V is TRBV5-1; perhaps TRBD1 as D (6 bases). Germline V gives CDR1 SGHRS, CDR2 YFSETQ. The V and J ends lost 3 bases and 5 bases respectively, with 11 bases between them. This CDR3 has 13 residues.

This clone was detected a few times. This sample also contains other DNA sequences that code for the same CDR3. The gene calls are TRBV18 and TRBJ2-5, with TRBD1 matching 9 bases. CDR3 length: 14 amino acids. V dropped 2 bases and J dropped 2; count of bases not matched to a gene: 0. Looked up from germline, CDR1 is KGHSH and CDR2 is LQKENI. The CDR3 sequence: CASSPGTGQETQYF. The CDR3 region has the DNA TGTGCCAGCTCACCAGGGACAGGGCAAGAGACCCAGTACTTC.